The clone carrying this TCR beta chain was observed a single time. These data come from a study of blood T cell repertoires in COVID-19. TCRdb's table, derived via immunoSEQ multiplex PCR, lists solely in-frame clones and lacks some. The sample carries around 150,000 clones, over 85% recorded once. CDR3 size: 16 residues. Per the germline V gene, CDR1 is MRHNA and CDR2 is SNTAGT. J lost 2 bases, V lost 6 bases, and 9 bases had no gene match. What was sequenced was peripheral blood. This rearrangement joins TRBV6-4 to TRBJ2-1; TRBD1 matches at 8 bases. The clonotype originates from a man aged 55 to 69 with active or convalescent COVID-19. The CDR3 loop reads CASRGQERSAYNEQFF. CDR3 coding DNA: TGTGCCAGCAGGGGACAGGAAAGGAGTGCCTACAATGAGCAGTTCTTC.